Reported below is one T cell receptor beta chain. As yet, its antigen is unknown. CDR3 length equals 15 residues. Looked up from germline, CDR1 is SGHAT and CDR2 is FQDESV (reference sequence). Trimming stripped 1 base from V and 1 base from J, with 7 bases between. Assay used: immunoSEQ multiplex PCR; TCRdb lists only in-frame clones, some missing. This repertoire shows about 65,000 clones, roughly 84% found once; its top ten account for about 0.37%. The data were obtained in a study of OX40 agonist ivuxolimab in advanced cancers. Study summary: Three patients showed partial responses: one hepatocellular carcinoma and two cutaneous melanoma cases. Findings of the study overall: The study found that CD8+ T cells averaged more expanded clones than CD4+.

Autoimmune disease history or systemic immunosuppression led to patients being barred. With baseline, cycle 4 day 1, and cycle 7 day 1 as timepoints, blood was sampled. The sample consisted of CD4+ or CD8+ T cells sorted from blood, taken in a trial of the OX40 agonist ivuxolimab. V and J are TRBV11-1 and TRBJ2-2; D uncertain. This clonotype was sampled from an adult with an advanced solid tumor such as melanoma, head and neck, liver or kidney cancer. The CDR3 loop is CASSLGLQNTGELFF. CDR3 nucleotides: TGTGCCAGCAGCTTAGGTCTCCAGAACACCGGGGAGCTGTTTTTT.